The T cell receptor beta chain described here comes from a study of T cell clonality in common variable immunodeficiency. Sequencing used immunoSEQ multiplex PCR; TCRdb keeps in-frame clones, though not all of them. The data show tens of thousands of clones, with none appearing a single time. This clone was observed many times. Its antigen is still unknown. Sequencing ends 3 residues short of the CDR3 end; the germline J gene provides the rest. Broader study findings: Authors noted CVID clonality's cause needs subpopulation repertoire sequencing. Repertoire-complication correlations in CVID were limited by patient heterogeneity.

The J segment lost 2 bases and the V segment lost 6 bases, leaving 6 bases of the junction unmatched. The CDR3 contains 14 residues. Germline CDR1 is SEHNR and CDR2 is FQNEAQ (reference sequence). The TCR sequence derives from a person between 18 and 70 years old in good health. V gene TRBV7-9 combines with J gene TRBJ2-7, with TRBD2 identical over 8 bases. The material sequenced was peripheral blood mononuclear cells. CDR3 amino acids: CASRPAAGAYEQYF. The covered CDR3 bases are TGTGCCAGCAGGCCGGCAGCGGGAGCCTACGAG.